Shown below are 26 T cell receptor beta chains from a single sample sequenced in a study of blood T cell repertoires in COVID-19. Only in-frame clones appear in the TCRdb table, and some are missing; sequencing was by immunoSEQ multiplex PCR. This sample has approximately 240,000 clones, with about 83% found just once. Specimen: peripheral blood. The receptors were sampled from a human donor in a cohort sampled during active COVID-19.

The chain is built from TRBV6-2 or TRBV6-3 and TRBJ2-7; weak D call: TRBD2 (5 bases). The V end lost 6 bases, the J end lost 4 bases, and 16 bases lay between the germline ends. The CDR3 length is 14 residues. CDR1 MNHEY and CDR2 SVGEGT come from the germline V gene. The CDR3 region is CASSLLVGDYEQYF. In DNA, the CDR3 is TGTGCCAGCAGCCTCTTAGTGGGAGATTACGAGCAGTACTTC.

The chain combines TRBV2 with TRBJ2-3; D is unclear. CDR1 SNHLY and CDR2 FYNNEI come from the germline V gene. The CDR3 runs to 18 residues. Trimming removed 4 bases at V and 0 bases at J, with 20 bases between. The CDR3 nucleotides are TGTGCCAGCAGTGGATCTTGGCCGTTTTATTCTAGCACAGATACGCAGTATTTT. It specifies CASSGSWPFYSSTDTQYF.

The J gene is TRBJ2-3, the V gene TRBV5-4; 8 bases match TRBD2. J lost 4 bases, V lost 3 bases, and 10 bases had no gene match. Germline CDR1 and CDR2: SGHNT and YYREEE (reference sequence). This CDR3 spans 16 amino acids. CDR3 residues: CASSSKGLDGPDTQYF. CDR3 DNA sequence: TGTGCCAGCAGCTCGAAGGGACTAGACGGCCCAGATACGCAGTATTTT.

The chain uses TRBV7-2 and TRBJ2-3, with 8 bases that match TRBD1. This CDR3 is built from 18 residues. V trimming: 2 bases; J trimming: 0 bases; junction bases outside the gene matches: 10. Per germline, CDR1 SGHTA and CDR2 FQGNSA. This CDR3 reads CASSLRGPGGPSTDTQYF. The CDR3 DNA follows: TGTGCCAGCAGCTTACGGGGGCCAGGGGGCCCTAGCACAGATACGCAGTATTTT.

The gene calls are TRBV12-5 and TRBJ2-2; the match to TRBD1 covers 11 bases. CDR1 and CDR2 from the germline V gene are LGHNT and FRNRAP. The CDR3 contains 15 residues. V lost 5 bases, J lost 5 bases, and 4 bases stayed unmatched. The CDR3 DNA reads as TGTGCTAGTGGTCCCGGGACAGGGGGAACCGGGGAGCTGTTTTTT. This translates into CASGPGTGGTGELFF.

This chain connects TRBV7-8 to TRBJ2-1, with a weak D call TRBD1 (7 bases). Trimming shortened V by 7 bases and J by 2 bases, and 18 bases separated the two germline ends. CDR3 length: 16 residues. Germline assignment: CDR1 SGHVS and CDR2 FQNEAQ. The CDR3 DNA is TGTGCCAGCACCCTAGTCGGAGGGGGCACCTACAATGAGCAGTTCTTC. Translating gives CASTLVGGGTYNEQFF. The whole variable domain, remainder taken from reference TRBV7-8 and TRBJ2-1, is GAGVSQSPRYKVAKRGQDVALRCDPISGHVSLFWYQQALGQGPEFLTYFQNEAQLDKSGLPSDRFFAERPEGSVSTLKIQRTQQEDSAVYLCASTLVGGGTYNEQFFGPGTRLTVL.

This chain uses TRBV7-2 with TRBJ2-7; TRBD2 matches 8 bases. The germline V gene has CDR1 SGHTA and CDR2 FQGNSA. The CDR3 totals 19 residues. The J segment lost 3 bases and the V segment lost 1 base, leaving 17 bases of the junction unmatched. DNA of the CDR3: TGTGCCAGCAGCTTAGTGCGTTCAGGCACTAGCGGTAAATACTACGAGCAGTACTTC. It encodes CASSLVRSGTSGKYYEQYF.

J is TRBJ2-1 and V is TRBV28; 7 nucleotides match TRBD2. Trimming removed 4 bases from V and 9 bases from J; junction bases left unmatched: 12. The CDR3 contains 15 residues. From germline, CDR1 is MDHEN and CDR2 SYDVKM. The CDR3 here is CASSSAGGRRSEQFF. The CDR3 DNA is TGTGCCAGCAGTTCTGCGGGCGGGAGAAGGAGTGAGCAGTTCTTC.

This CDR3 is CASSSGALQSEQYF. CDR3 bases: TGCGCCAGCAGTTCTGGTGCTCTCCAGTCCGAGCAGTACTTC. This chain connects TRBV5-1 to TRBJ2-7; D unclear. The V gene's germline CDR1 is SGHRS and CDR2 YFSETQ. The CDR3 totals 14 residues. With 5 bases removed from V and 6 bases from J, the gap between germline ends came to 18 bases.

This clone was seen more than once but under ten times. Other DNA sequences from this sample encode an identical CDR3 as well. This chain links TRBV29-1 with TRBJ1-4, with 12 nucleotides matching TRBD1. This CDR3 is built from 13 residues. J gave up 8 bases and V 4 bases, and 2 bases lay outside the gene matches. The V gene's germline CDR1 is SQVTM and CDR2 ANQGSEA. CDR3 region: CSVAGTGGEKLFF. The CDR3 DNA follows: TGCAGCGTTGCAGGGACAGGGGGCGAAAAACTGTTTTTT.

The chain combines TRBV15 with TRBJ2-1; the match to TRBD1 covers 10 bases. Germline V lookup: CDR1 LNHNV, CDR2 YYDKDF (reference sequence). The CDR3 runs 16 residues. J gave up 5 bases and V 1 base, and 5 bases lay outside the gene matches. The CDR3 loop is CATSRGQGARDNEQFF. The CDR3 coding sequence is TGTGCCACCAGCAGAGGACAGGGGGCTAGAGACAATGAGCAGTTCTTC.

V is TRBV4-1 and J is TRBJ1-2; D not certain. The CDR3 covers 11 residues. Trimming pared 0 bases from V and 14 bases from J, leaving 10 bases between. Per germline, CDR1 MGHRA and CDR2 YSYEKL. The CDR3 DNA reads as TGCGCCAGCAGCCAAGAGGCGCAGAGGACCTTC. Its protein is CASSQEAQRTF.

The chain is built from TRBV12-3 or TRBV12-4 and TRBJ2-2; D is uncertain. The CDR3 covers 12 residues. Trimming shortened V by 3 bases and J by 6 bases, and 5 bases separated the two germline ends. CDR3 nucleotides: TGTGCCAGCAGTTTTGAGGCCGGGGAGCTGTTTTTT. It yields the protein CASSFEAGELFF.

The rearrangement links TRBV6-5 to TRBJ2-5; perhaps TRBD2 as D (5 bases). The germline CDR1 and CDR2 sequences are MNHEY and SVGAGI. The CDR3 totals 14 residues. The V end was cut by 2 bases, the J end by 10 bases, with 17 bases between. CDR3 region: CASSYERVASRQYF. The CDR3 nucleotides are TGTGCCAGCAGTTACGAAAGAGTGGCTAGCCGCCAGTACTTC.

The V call is TRBV7-2, the J call TRBJ2-3, with 7 positions matching TRBD1. The CDR3 loop spans 15 amino acids. Unmatched junction bases numbered 9, after V lost 5 bases and J lost 4 bases. The V gene's germline CDR1 is SGHTA and CDR2 FQGNSA. As DNA, the CDR3 is TGTGCCAGCAGCCCCCAGCGACAGGGCCCAGATACGCAGTATTTT. Amino acid sequence: CASSPQRQGPDTQYF. The variable domain in full, with the rest retrieved from reference TRBV7-2 and TRBJ2-3, is GAGVSQSPSNKVTEKGKDVELRCDPISGHTALYWYRQSLGQGLEFLIYFQGNSAPDKSGLPSDRFSAERTGGSVSTLTIQRTQQEDSAVYLCASSPQRQGPDTQYFGPGTRLTVL.

The chain joins TRBV19 to TRBJ1-5; a possible D gene is TRBD1 (5 bases). This CDR3 contains 13 residues. V was pared by 5 bases and J by 6 bases, with 11 bases between. The V gene's germline CDR1 is LNHDA and CDR2 SQIVND (reference sequence). This CDR3 reads CASSRREGQPQHF. The CDR3 coding sequence is TGTGCCAGTAGTCGCAGGGAGGGTCAGCCCCAGCATTTT.

The V call is TRBV5-1, the J call TRBJ2-5, with D unresolved. Germline CDR1 and CDR2: SGHRS and YFSETQ. The CDR3 sequence is 9 residues long. Trimming took 9 bases from V and 3 from J, leaving 3 bases between them. CDR3 coding DNA: TGCGCCACTAAAGAGACCCAGTACTTC. Protein sequence: CATKETQYF.

This chain uses TRBV19 with TRBJ2-3, with 14 nucleotides matching TRBD2. Germline lookup yields CDR1 LNHDA and CDR2 SQIVND (reference sequence). The CDR3 loop spans 16 amino acids. The V gene end was trimmed by 4 bases and the J gene end by 5 bases; junction bases not matched to a gene: 5. CDR3 DNA: TGTGCCAGTAGTACCCGGACTAGCGGGGGGCGAGATACGCAGTATTTT. The encoded protein is CASSTRTSGGRDTQYF.

The chain couples TRBV19 to TRBJ1-5, with D uncertain. This CDR3 contains 15 residues. V was clipped by 6 bases and J by 2 bases, with 14 bases between them. Germline V lookup: CDR1 LNHDA, CDR2 SQIVND (reference sequence). The CDR3 region is CASRPRERGNQPQHF. DNA for the CDR3: TGTGCCAGTAGACCACGGGAGAGGGGCAATCAGCCCCAGCATTTT.

A word on this clone: This sample also contains other DNA sequences that code for the same CDR3. V gene TRBV9 combines with J gene TRBJ1-1; D ambiguous. The CDR3 consists of 13 residues. Germline values: CDR1 SGDLS, CDR2 YYNGEE. V was shortened by 1 base and J by 1 base, with 5 bases between the two germline ends. CDR3 loop: CASSVTANTEAFF. CDR3 sequence (DNA): TGTGCCAGCAGCGTAACTGCGAACACTGAAGCTTTCTTT.

The chain has TRBV12-3 or TRBV12-4 and TRBJ2-1; the D gene is possibly TRBD2 (5 bases). The ends were cut back, 3 bases at V and 7 bases at J, with 10 bases in the middle. The CDR3 has 13 residues. The CDR3 reads CASSFSGNNEQFF. As DNA, the CDR3 is TGTGCCAGCAGTTTTTCCGGGAATAATGAGCAGTTCTTC.

In DNA form, the CDR3 reads TGTGCCACCAGTGATTTAAACCAGAACTATGGCTACACCTTC. This codes for CATSDLNQNYGYTF. V and J are TRBV24-1 and TRBJ1-2; D is uncertain. CDR1 is KGHDR and CDR2 is SFDVKD in the germline V gene. The CDR3 extends over 14 amino acids. Trimming cost V 1 base and J 2 bases, with 7 bases left between them.

In this sample, this clone turned up once. CDR3 residues: CASSLIRGNQPQHF. CDR3 bases: TGTGCCAGCAGCTTGATCAGGGGCAATCAGCCCCAGCATTTT. This rearrangement joins TRBV5-8 to TRBJ1-5; possible D gene TRBD1, 5 bases. Germline V CDR1 and CDR2: SGHTS, YDEGEE. The V gene lost 1 base and the J gene lost 2 bases, with 7 bases spanning the gap. There are 14 residues in the CDR3.

This clone was recorded once. The gene calls are TRBV14 and TRBJ2-5, with TRBD1 identical over 8 bases. V was pared by 4 bases and J by 1 base, with 5 bases of the junction left unmatched. The CDR3 covers 15 residues. Germline CDR1 and CDR2: SGHDN and FVKESK. CDR3 sequence (DNA): TGTGCCAGCAGCCCCAGGGGGCACCTCCAAGAGACCCAGTACTTC. Its translation: CASSPRGHLQETQYF.

The chain couples TRBV7-9 to TRBJ2-7; D perhaps matches TRBD2 (5 bases). Trimming stripped 0 bases from V and 9 bases from J, with 15 bases between. The CDR3 totals 14 residues. From germline, CDR1 is SEHNR and CDR2 FQNEAQ (reference sequence). Written as DNA, the CDR3 is TGTGCCAGCAGCTTAGCCACACGGGGTCTATGGCAGTACTTC. This translates into CASSLATRGLWQYF.

This chain uses TRBV27 with TRBJ2-5; TRBD1 is a possible D gene (5 bases). CDR1 and CDR2 from the germline V gene are MNHEY and SMNVEV (reference sequence). The CDR3 consists of 14 residues. Trimming took 5 bases from V and 5 from J, leaving 15 bases between them. Here the CDR3 reads CASSRTGFQETQYF. In nucleotides, the CDR3 is TGTGCCAGCAGTCGTACAGGATTTCAGGAGACCCAGTACTTC.